This TCR beta chain derives from a study of T cell responses to AZD1222 COVID-19 vaccine. Using immunoSEQ multiplex PCR, the repertoire was profiled, and TCRdb retains in-frame clones only, with some absent. The sample lists 150,000 or so clones; 70% to 90% were seen once. From germline, CDR1 is LNHDA and CDR2 SQIVND (reference sequence). Between the trimmed V and J ends, which lost 7 bases and 8 bases, there was a span of 17 bases. This CDR3 has 14 residues. J is TRBJ1-4 and V is TRBV19, with D possibly TRBD1 on 6 matching bases. This receptor was identified in an adult in good health. Sequences were derived from peripheral blood, sampled on day 0 of AZD1222 vaccination. This CDR3 is CASKGRGGVEKLFF. CDR3 DNA sequence: TGTGCCAGTAAGGGTCGGGGGGGCGTCGAAAAACTGTTTTTT.